This TCR beta chain was captured by sequencing in a study of T cells after yellow fever vaccination. TCRdb re-derived calls from the 5' RACE reads in MiXCR, one entry per CDR3 protein. The table has fewer than 650,000 distinct CDR3 sequences, 20% to 25% seen once; the top ten hold around 17%. Germline V lookup: CDR1 SGHRS, CDR2 YFSETQ. V trimming: 4 bases; J trimming: 4 bases; junction bases outside the gene matches: 3. There are 14 residues in the CDR3. This clonotype came up a few times. Sequences were derived from PBMCs, sampled 20 to 25 days after the first yellow fever vaccination. The chain links TRBV5-1 to TRBJ2-3, with 10 bases aligning to TRBD1. The clonotype originates from a young man who received the YFV17D yellow fever vaccine. CDR3 loop: CASSVGTGADTQYF. CDR3 coding DNA: TGCGCCAGCAGCGTCGGGACAGGGGCAGATACGCAGTATTTT. Full variable domain (rest looked up from reference TRBV5-1 and TRBJ2-3): KAGVTQTPRYLIKTRGQQVTLSCSPISGHRSVSWYQQTPGQGLQFLFEYFSETQRNKGNFPGRFSGRQFSNSRSEMNVSTLELGDSALYLCASSVGTGADTQYFGPGTRLTVL.